Listed below are T cell receptor beta chains from one sample, sequenced in a study of radiotherapy plus CTLA-4 blockade in lung cancer. Assay used: immunoSEQ multiplex PCR; TCRdb lists only in-frame clones, some missing. The table lists 86,000 or so clones, 60% to 85% of them singletons. The sample consisted of peripheral blood, taken from a patient treated with radiotherapy plus ipilimumab. The receptors were gathered from a human donor with non-small cell lung cancer who had a partial response to radiotherapy plus ipilimumab. Some clones in this sample may be carry-over from other donors' samples. Each CDR3 is given with its conserved first and last residue. Fields, in order: J gene, clone size, D gene, V gene, CDR3 DNA, CDR3 protein. A D gene is named only where the DNA matches it firmly. Rows give clone size only sometimes, using once, few, many, or a class for an expanded clone.

J: TRBJ1-3
size: .
D: .
V: TRBV5-5
DNA: TGTGCCAGCAGCGCGGGGGGCTCTGGAAACACCATATATTTT
CDR3: CASSAGGSGNTIYF

J: TRBJ2-7
size: once
D: TRBD1
V: TRBV15
DNA: TGTGCCACCAGCAGACCCGAGGACAGGAACTACGAGCAGTACTTC
CDR3: CATSRPEDRNYEQYF

J: TRBJ1-4
size: .
D: .
V: TRBV21-1
DNA: TGTGCCAGCAGCAAAGAAGCAGGGGGAAATGAAAAACTGTTTTTT
CDR3: CASSKEAGGNEKLFF

J: TRBJ2-7
size: .
D: .
V: TRBV6-1
DNA: TGTGCCAGCAGTTTACCAGGAAACCCCTACGAGCAGTACTTC
CDR3: CASSLPGNPYEQYF

J: TRBJ2-1
size: few
D: TRBD2
V: TRBV6-5
DNA: TGTGCCAGCAGTTACGGGCTAGCGGGACGAAATGAGCAGTTCTTC
CDR3: CASSYGLAGRNEQFF

J: TRBJ2-3
size: .
D: .
V: TRBV6-6
DNA: TGTGCCAGCAATCCCCCGAGCGGAAGCACAGATACGCAGTATTTT
CDR3: CASNPPSGSTDTQYF

J: TRBJ2-7
size: .
D: .
V: TRBV14
DNA: TGTGCCAGCAGCCCCCGACAGACCTACGAGCAGTACTTC
CDR3: CASSPRQTYEQYF

J: TRBJ1-5
size: .
D: TRBD1
V: TRBV7-2
DNA: TGTGCCAGCAGCCGACCAGACAGGGGCGGGAATCAGCCCCAGCATTTT
CDR3: CASSRPDRGGNQPQHF

J: TRBJ1-2
size: .
D: TRBD1
V: TRBV18
DNA: TGTGCCAGCTCTTATAGACAGGGGGCGACGACCGATCCTGGCTACACCTTC
CDR3: CASSYRQGATTDPGYTF

J: TRBJ1-5
size: few
D: TRBD1
V: TRBV7-9
DNA: TGTGCCAGCAACTATAGACAGGGGGAAAACCAGCCCCAGCATTTT
CDR3: CASNYRQGENQPQHF

J: TRBJ2-4
size: .
D: TRBD2
V: TRBV28
DNA: TGTGCCAGCAGCCTAGCGGGGAAAAACATTCAGTACTTC
CDR3: CASSLAGKNIQYF

J: TRBJ1-2
size: .
D: .
V: TRBV2
DNA: TGTGCCAGCAACGGCGGGCAGTATGGCTACACCTTC
CDR3: CASNGGQYGYTF

J: TRBJ2-7
size: .
D: TRBD2
V: TRBV7-6
DNA: TGTGCCAGCAGCAAGGGACTAGAGGGCTACGAGCAGTACTTC
CDR3: CASSKGLEGYEQYF

J: TRBJ1-4
size: .
D: .
V: TRBV28
DNA: TGTGCCAGCAGATTCCAGGGGTACGAAAAACTGTTTTTT
CDR3: CASRFQGYEKLFF

J: TRBJ1-5
size: .
D: .
V: TRBV6-5
DNA: TGTGCCAGCACCCGGCTGGCGGCTCAGCCCCAGCATTTT
CDR3: CASTRLAAQPQHF

J: TRBJ2-2
size: .
D: TRBD2
V: TRBV5-1
DNA: TGCGCCAGCAGCAGCTACTCCGGGACTAGCAGCACCGGGGAGCTGTTTTTT
CDR3: CASSSYSGTSSTGELFF

J: TRBJ1-2
size: .
D: TRBD1
V: TRBV6-1
DNA: TGTGCCAGCAGTGAGAACCCCGGGACAGGGAACTATGGCTACACCTTC
CDR3: CASSENPGTGNYGYTF

J: TRBJ2-7
size: .
D: .
V: TRBV20-1
DNA: TGCAGTGTACAGGCTTCCTACGAGCAGTACTTC
CDR3: CSVQASYEQYF

J: TRBJ2-5
size: .
D: TRBD2
V: TRBV10-3
DNA: TGTGCCATCAGTGAGTCACTAGCGGGAGAAGCAGAGACCCAGTACTTC
CDR3: CAISESLAGEAETQYF

J: TRBJ1-2
size: .
D: TRBD1
V: TRBV7-9
DNA: TGTGCCAGCAGCTTAGCCCGGACAGGGAACTATGGCTACACCTTC
CDR3: CASSLARTGNYGYTF

J: TRBJ2-5
size: .
D: TRBD2
V: TRBV7-2
DNA: TGTGCCAGCAGTATTAGCGGGGGGGCTTGGGGGGAGACCCAGTACTTC
CDR3: CASSISGGAWGETQYF